What follows is one T cell receptor (beta chain) and its context. Its antigen is unidentified. This specimen comes from a study of T cells in localized non-small cell lung cancer. General study points: Heterogeneity is still possible, as just one tumor region was sequenced.

TCRdb's table, derived via immunoSEQ multiplex PCR, lists solely in-frame clones and lacks some. The data hold 2,600 or so clones, with roughly 29% observed a single time. The V gene lost 9 bases and the J gene lost 3 bases, with 15 bases spanning the gap. Germline V gene sequence: CDR1 MDHEN, CDR2 SYDVKM. The length of the CDR3 is 13 residues. This chain joins TRBV28 and TRBJ2-7; D tentatively reads TRBD1 or TRBD2 (5 bases each). The sequence derives from a female donor at least 60 years old with stage I lung adenocarcinoma. Sequencing was performed on lung tumor tissue, taken before any cancer treatment. In nucleotides, the CDR3 is TGTGCCAGTTTCCGGGACGGAGGCTACGAGCAGTACTTC. Encoded protein: CASFRDGGYEQYF.